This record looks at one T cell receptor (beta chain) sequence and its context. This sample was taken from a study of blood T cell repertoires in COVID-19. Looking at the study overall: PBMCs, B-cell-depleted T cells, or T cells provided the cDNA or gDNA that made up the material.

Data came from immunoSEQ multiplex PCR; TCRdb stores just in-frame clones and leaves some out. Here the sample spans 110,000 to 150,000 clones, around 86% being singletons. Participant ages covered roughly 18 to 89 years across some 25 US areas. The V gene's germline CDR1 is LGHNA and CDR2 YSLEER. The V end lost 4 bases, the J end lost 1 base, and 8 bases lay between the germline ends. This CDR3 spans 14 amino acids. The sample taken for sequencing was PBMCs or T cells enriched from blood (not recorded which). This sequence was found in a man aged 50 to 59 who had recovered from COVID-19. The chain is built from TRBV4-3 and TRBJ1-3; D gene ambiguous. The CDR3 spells CASSRGASGNTIYF. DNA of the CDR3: TGCGCCAGCAGCCGGGGAGCTTCTGGAAACACCATATATTTT.